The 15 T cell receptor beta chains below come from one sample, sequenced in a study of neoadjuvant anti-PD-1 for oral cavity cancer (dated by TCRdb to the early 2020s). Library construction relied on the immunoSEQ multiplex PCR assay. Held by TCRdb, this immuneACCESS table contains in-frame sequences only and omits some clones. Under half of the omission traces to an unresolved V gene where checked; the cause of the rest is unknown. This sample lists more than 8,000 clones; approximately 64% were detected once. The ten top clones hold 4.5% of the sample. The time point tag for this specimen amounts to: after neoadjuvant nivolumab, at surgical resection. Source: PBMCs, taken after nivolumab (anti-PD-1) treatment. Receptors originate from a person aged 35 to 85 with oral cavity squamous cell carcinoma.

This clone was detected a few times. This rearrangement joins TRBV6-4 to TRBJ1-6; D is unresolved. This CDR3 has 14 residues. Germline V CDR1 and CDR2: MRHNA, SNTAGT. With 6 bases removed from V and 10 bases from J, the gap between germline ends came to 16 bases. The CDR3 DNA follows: TGTGCCAGCAGCCGGGGAGGGTCCCGATCACCCCTCCACTTT. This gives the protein CASSRGGSRSPLHF.

CDR3 coding DNA: TGTGCCAGTAGCCCCGGGACAGGGGGCTACAATGAGCAGTTCTTC. Protein: CASSPGTGGYNEQFF. This chain uses TRBV19 with TRBJ2-1; TRBD1 agrees at 11 bases. Germline V CDR1 and CDR2: LNHDA, SQIVND (reference sequence). The trim removed 6 bases at V and 3 bases at J, leaving 4 bases unmatched. The CDR3 loop spans 15 amino acids.

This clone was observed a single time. Here the CDR3 reads CAWRWGGTEAFF. In DNA form, the CDR3 reads TGTGCCTGGAGATGGGGGGGGACTGAAGCTTTCTTT. This chain links TRBV30 with TRBJ1-1, with D possibly matching TRBD1 (5 bases). From germline, CDR1 is GTSNPN and CDR2 SVGIG (reference sequence). This CDR3 spans 12 amino acids. V lost 3 bases and J lost 5, with 10 bases in between.

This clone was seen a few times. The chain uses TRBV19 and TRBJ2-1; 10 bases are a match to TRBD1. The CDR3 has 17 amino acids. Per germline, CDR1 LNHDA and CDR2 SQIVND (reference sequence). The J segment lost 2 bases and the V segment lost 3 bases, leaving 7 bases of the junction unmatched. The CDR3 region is CASSITLGQGPYNEQFF. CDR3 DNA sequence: TGTGCCAGTAGTATCACCCTGGGACAGGGGCCCTACAATGAGCAGTTCTTC. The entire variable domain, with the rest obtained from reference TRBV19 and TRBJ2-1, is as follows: DGGITQSPKYLFRKEGQNVTLSCEQNLNHDAMYWYRQDPGQGLRLIYYSQIVNDFQKGDIAEGYSVSREKKESFPLTVTSAQKNPTAFYLCASSITLGQGPYNEQFFGPGTRLTVL.

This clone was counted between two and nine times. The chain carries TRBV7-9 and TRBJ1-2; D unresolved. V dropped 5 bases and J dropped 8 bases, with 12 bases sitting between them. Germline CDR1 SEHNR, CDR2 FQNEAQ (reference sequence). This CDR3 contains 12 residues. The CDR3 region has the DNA TGTGCCAGCAGCCCGCGGTCGGGAGGCTACACCTTC. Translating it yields CASSPRSGGYTF.

The CDR3 is CASSLVYRGVADTEAFF. The CDR3 region has the DNA TGTGCCAGCAGCTTAGTGTACAGGGGAGTAGCGGACACTGAAGCTTTCTTT. J is TRBJ1-1 and V is TRBV7-9, with 7 bases aligning to TRBD1. Germline CDR1 and CDR2: SEHNR and FQNEAQ (reference sequence). The CDR3 covers 17 residues. V shed 1 base and J 3 bases; nucleotides not matched to a gene: 11.

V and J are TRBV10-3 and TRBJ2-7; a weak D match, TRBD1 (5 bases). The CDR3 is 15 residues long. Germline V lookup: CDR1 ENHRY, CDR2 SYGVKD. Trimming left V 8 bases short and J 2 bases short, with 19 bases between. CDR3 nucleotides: TGTGCCATCCGAAAAGCACCGACAGTTGCCTACGAGCAGTACTTC. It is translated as CAIRKAPTVAYEQYF.

CDR3 in amino acids: CASSFQMGTSGYNEQFF. In DNA form, the CDR3 reads TGTGCCAGCAGCTTCCAAATGGGGACTAGCGGATACAATGAGCAGTTCTTC. This chain links TRBV5-6 with TRBJ2-1; 11 bases are a match to TRBD2. V was pared by 2 bases and J by 4 bases, with 8 bases of the junction left unmatched. CDR1 is SGHDT and CDR2 is YYEEEE in the germline V gene. The CDR3 runs to 17 residues.

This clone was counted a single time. The CDR3 spells CASSLGGSGGPEETQYF. The CDR3 DNA is TGCGCCAGCAGCTTGGGCGGTAGCGGGGGCCCTGAAGAGACCCAGTACTTC. The chain employs TRBV5-1 and TRBJ2-5; 9 nucleotides line up with TRBD2. The CDR3 sequence is 17 residues long. With 0 bases clipped from V and 3 bases from J, the junction kept 9 bases outside the gene matches. Germline values: CDR1 SGHRS, CDR2 YFSETQ.

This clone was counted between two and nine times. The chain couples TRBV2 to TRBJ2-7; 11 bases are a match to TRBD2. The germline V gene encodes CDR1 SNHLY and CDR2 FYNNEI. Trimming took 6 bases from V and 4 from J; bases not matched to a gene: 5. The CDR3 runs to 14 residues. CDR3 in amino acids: CASRASGGSYEQYF. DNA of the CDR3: TGTGCCAGCAGGGCTAGCGGGGGGTCTTACGAGCAGTACTTC.

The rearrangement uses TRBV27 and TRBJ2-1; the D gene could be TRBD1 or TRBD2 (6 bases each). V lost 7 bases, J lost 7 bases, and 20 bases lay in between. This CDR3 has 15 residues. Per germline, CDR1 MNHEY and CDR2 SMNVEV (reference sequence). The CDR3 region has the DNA TGTGCCAGCACGGGGGCGGGAAGGGGAAGAAATGAGCAGTTCTTC. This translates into CASTGAGRGRNEQFF.

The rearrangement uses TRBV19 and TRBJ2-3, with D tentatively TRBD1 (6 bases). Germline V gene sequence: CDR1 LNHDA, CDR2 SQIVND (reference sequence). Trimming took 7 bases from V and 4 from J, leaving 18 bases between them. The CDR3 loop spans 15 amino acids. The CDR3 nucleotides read TGTGCCAGTACCGAGAGGGGACACAAGGCAGATACGCAGTATTTT. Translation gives CASTERGHKADTQYF.

As DNA, the CDR3 is TGTGCCAGCAGCCAGGGCACAGAGCTCACCGGGGAGCTGTTTTTT. Translated, it gives CASSQGTELTGELFF. The chain combines TRBV4-2 with TRBJ2-2; D is unclear. The CDR3 covers 15 residues. The V gene lost 3 bases and the J gene lost 4 bases, with 12 bases spanning the gap. The germline CDR1 and CDR2 sequences are LGHNA and YNFKEQ.

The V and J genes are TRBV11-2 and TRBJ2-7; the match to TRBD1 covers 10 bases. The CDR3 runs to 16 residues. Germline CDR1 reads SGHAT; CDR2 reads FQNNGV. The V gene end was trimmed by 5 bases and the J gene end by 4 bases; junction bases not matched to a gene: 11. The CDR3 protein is CASSPLLGTGVYEQYF. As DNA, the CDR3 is TGTGCCAGCAGCCCTCTCTTAGGGACAGGGGTATACGAGCAGTACTTC.

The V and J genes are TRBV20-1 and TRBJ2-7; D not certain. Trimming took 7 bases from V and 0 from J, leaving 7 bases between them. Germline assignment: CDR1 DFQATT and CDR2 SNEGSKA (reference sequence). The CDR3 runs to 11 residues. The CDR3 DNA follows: TGCAGTGTACCGGGCTCCTACGAGCAGTACTTC. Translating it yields CSVPGSYEQYF.